The T cell receptor beta chain under discussion was sequenced for a study of cytomegalovirus exposure and HLA in healthy donors. Study-level points and caveats: HLA alleles showed associations with roughly 17,000 TCR beta sequences in a later analysis, at a 0.05 false discovery rate. Later analysis suggested links between common viral pathogens and several top significant clusters. Confirmation was obtained in vitro that three CMV-associated chains are specific for CMV antigens. Per published reports, the classifier diagnosed cytomegalovirus status with high specificity and sensitivity.

As regards this clone: Its antigen is unidentified.

The CDR3 extends over 16 amino acids. Germline V CDR1 and CDR2: SGHVS, FQNEAQ. V lost 3 bases, J lost 5 bases, and 11 bases stayed unmatched. PCR involved 60 Vbeta and 13 Jbeta primers. The assay was immunoSEQ multiplex PCR, and TCRdb's table has in-frame clones only and misses some. Among 150,000 or so clones listed, approximately 77% were seen once. V and J are TRBV7-8 and TRBJ2-7; the match to TRBD1 covers 9 bases. Sequencing input: PBMCs. This sequence originates from a male donor in good health and CMV-seronegative. CDR3 nucleotides: TGTGCCAGCAGCTTTCGACGCGGACAGGGGACGGACGAGCAGTACTTC. It codes for CASSFRRGQGTDEQYF.